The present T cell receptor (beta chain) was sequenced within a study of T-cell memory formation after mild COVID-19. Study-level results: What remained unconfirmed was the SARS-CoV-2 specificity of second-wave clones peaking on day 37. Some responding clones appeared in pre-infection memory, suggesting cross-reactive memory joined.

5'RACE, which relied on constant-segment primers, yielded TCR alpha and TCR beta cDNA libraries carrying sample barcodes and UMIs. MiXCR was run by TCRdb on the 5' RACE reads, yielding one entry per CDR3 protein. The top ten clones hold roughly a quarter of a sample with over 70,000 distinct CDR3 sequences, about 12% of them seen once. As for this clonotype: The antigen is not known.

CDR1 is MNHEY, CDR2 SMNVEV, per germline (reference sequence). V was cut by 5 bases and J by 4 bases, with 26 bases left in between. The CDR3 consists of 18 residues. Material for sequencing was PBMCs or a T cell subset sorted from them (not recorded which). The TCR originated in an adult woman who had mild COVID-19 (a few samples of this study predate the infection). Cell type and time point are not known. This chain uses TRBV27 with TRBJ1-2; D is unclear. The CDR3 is CASSQRVQEPSLGYGYTF. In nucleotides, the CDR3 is TGTGCCAGCAGTCAAAGGGTGCAGGAACCCTCCCTAGGCTATGGCTACACCTTC.